The next 28 T cell receptor beta chains were all read from a single sample in a study of monozygotic twins with inflammatory bowel disease. Reanalyzing the 5' RACE reads, TCRdb keeps one entry per CDR3 protein, without DNA. Its table records approximately 330,000 distinct CDR3 sequences. Sequences were obtained from blood. The receptor source for this set is a human donor with ulcerative colitis or Crohn's disease, or a healthy co-twin of an affected twin (not recorded which).

CDR3: CASSSRTSGTTGELFF. The rearrangement joins TRBV7-3 to TRBJ2-2. CDR1 and CDR2 from the germline V gene are SGHTA and FQGTGA. The CDR3 is 16 amino acids.

CDR3: CASSPFDKSGYTF. The rearrangement joins TRBV2 to TRBJ1-2; checking the TCRdb D call of TRBD1 is not possible without DNA. Germline V gene sequence: CDR1 SNHLY, CDR2 FYNNEI. The CDR3 has 13 amino acids. The full variable domain, completed using reference TRBV2 and TRBJ1-2, is EPEVTQTPSHQVTQMGQEVILRCVPISNHLYFYWYRQILGQKVEFLVSFYNNEISEKSEIFDDQFSVERPDGSNFTLKIRSTKLEDSAMYFCASSPFDKSGYTFGSGTRLTVV.

V usage is TRBV20-1 and J usage is TRBJ2-5; TCRdb picks TRBD1, but there is no DNA to check that call. Germline CDR1 and CDR2: DFQATT and SNEGSKA (reference sequence). The CDR3 contains 11 residues. The CDR3 here is CSSGNQETQYF.

The chain recombines TRBV9 with TRBJ2-2; TCRdb selects TRBD1, and the lack of DNA leaves this call unchecked. The CDR3 is 18 residues long. Germline V lookup: CDR1 SGDLS, CDR2 YYNGEE. The CDR3 here is CASSVGQGGRANTGELFF.

This sequence joins TRBV12-3 or TRBV12-4 and TRBJ2-2; without DNA, the TCRdb call of TRBD1 cannot be checked. The CDR3 spans 19 residues. The CDR3 sequence is CASSAPGRQGWVNTGELFF.

The J gene is TRBJ2-3, the V gene TRBV7-9; the D call from TCRdb, TRBD1, cannot be confirmed without DNA. The CDR3 is made up of 15 amino acids. In germline, CDR1 is SEHNR, CDR2 FQNEAQ (reference sequence). This CDR3 reads CASSIYREATDTQYF.

J is TRBJ2-1 and V is TRBV4-3. Germline CDR1 and CDR2: LGHNA and YSLEER. The CDR3 spans 14 residues. Here the CDR3 reads CASSQNPMVNEQFF.

The CDR3 reads CASSPTRDPYNEQFF. The chain carries TRBV7-7 and TRBJ2-1; TCRdb reports TRBD1, a call that lacks DNA to check it against. Looked up from germline, CDR1 is SSHAT and CDR2 is FNYEAQ (reference sequence). CDR3 length equals 15 residues.

The chain has TRBV5-5 and TRBJ2-7. The CDR3 covers 13 residues. The germline CDR1 and CDR2 sequences are SGHKS and YYEKEE (reference sequence). This chain's CDR3 is CASSSGTAYEQYF.

The genes are TRBV12-3 or TRBV12-4 and TRBJ2-1. The length of the CDR3 is 12 residues. The CDR3 here is CASHGSYNEQFF.

The CDR3 here is CASSQTGGSLPQHF. The chain has TRBV19 and TRBJ1-5; TCRdb reports TRBD1, a call that lacks DNA to check it against. Germline CDR1 and CDR2: LNHDA and SQIVND (reference sequence). This CDR3 is built from 14 residues.

J is TRBJ2-2 and V is TRBV5-1; TCRdb outputs TRBD1, but without DNA this stays unchecked. Per the germline V gene, CDR1 is SGHRS and CDR2 is YFSETQ. The CDR3 covers 15 residues. The CDR3 is CASSPVAGASGELFF.

The rearrangement joins TRBV5-1 to TRBJ1-1. The CDR3 contains 13 residues. Germline values: CDR1 SGHRS, CDR2 YFSETQ. CDR3 sequence reads: CASSYQLNTEAFF.

This rearrangement joins TRBV7-8 to TRBJ2-1; TCRdb names TRBD1, which stays unverified in the absence of DNA. Germline V lookup: CDR1 SGHVS, CDR2 FQNEAQ. The CDR3 extends over 15 amino acids. This CDR3 reads CASSPTGVGFGEQFF.

The V and J genes are TRBV12-3 or TRBV12-4 and TRBJ2-3; TCRdb indicates TRBD2, and absent DNA this call remains unverified. The CDR3 has 15 amino acids. The chain's CDR3 is CASSLSNPRTDTQYF.

V usage is TRBV7-9 and J usage is TRBJ1-1; TCRdb indicates TRBD1, and absent DNA this call remains unverified. The CDR3 is 14 residues long. The germline V gene encodes CDR1 SEHNR and CDR2 FQNEAQ (reference sequence). The CDR3: CASSIAGANTEAFF.

The CDR3 is CATSDLKGEQFF. The rearrangement links TRBV24-1 to TRBJ2-1. CDR1 is KGHDR and CDR2 is SFDVKD in the germline V gene. This CDR3 has 12 amino acids.

The gene calls are TRBV4-1 and TRBJ1-1; the TCRdb call, TRBD1, lacks DNA for checking. The CDR3 spans 14 residues. Germline CDR1 and CDR2: MGHRA and YSYEKL. The CDR3: CASSQSGSGTEAFF.

This chain links TRBV6-1 with TRBJ1-5. Per germline, CDR1 MNHNS and CDR2 SASEGT. The CDR3 runs to 17 residues. CDR3 sequence reads: CASTTWGRIAGDQPQHF.

This chain links TRBV7-9 with TRBJ2-7; TCRdb returns TRBD2, unconfirmable since there is no DNA. In germline, CDR1 is SEHNR, CDR2 FQNEAQ (reference sequence). This CDR3 region has 13 residues. This CDR3 is CASSLLSDSEQYF.

The chain employs TRBV7-2 and TRBJ2-5; TCRdb lists TRBD1, though no DNA is available to test this call. Germline V gene sequence: CDR1 SGHTA, CDR2 FQGNSA. The CDR3 is made up of 15 amino acids. CDR3 residues: CASSFLGDREETQYF.

The V call is TRBV7-9, the J call TRBJ2-7. The CDR3 is made up of 14 amino acids. Germline CDR1 is SEHNR and CDR2 is FQNEAQ (reference sequence). This CDR3 is CASSAQGTSYEQYF.

The rearrangement joins TRBV7-9 to TRBJ2-7; TCRdb gives TRBD1 as the D gene, but with no DNA this cannot be confirmed. The length of the CDR3 is 14 residues. Germline V gene sequence: CDR1 SEHNR, CDR2 FQNEAQ (reference sequence). The CDR3 loop reads CASSRGQGFPEQYF.

The rearrangement joins TRBV5-1 to TRBJ2-5; TCRdb designates TRBD1, a call that cannot be tested without DNA. Germline CDR1 reads SGHRS; CDR2 reads YFSETQ. The CDR3 totals 15 residues. The CDR3 protein is CASSTGTGVKETQYF.

The chain uses TRBV27 and TRBJ1-5; TCRdb's D call, TRBD1, is unchecked because there is no DNA. The CDR3 totals 15 residues. The germline CDR1 and CDR2 sequences are MNHEY and SMNVEV (reference sequence). Here the CDR3 reads CASSFAGQPNQPQHF.

This rearrangement joins TRBV7-8 to TRBJ1-2; TCRdb reports TRBD1, a call that lacks DNA to check it against. Germline V gene sequence: CDR1 SGHVS, CDR2 FQNEAQ. This CDR3 spans 15 amino acids. The CDR3 region is CASSLLLGTDYGYTF.

The chain employs TRBV7-2 and TRBJ2-5; TCRdb returns TRBD2, unconfirmable since there is no DNA. The germline V gene encodes CDR1 SGHTA and CDR2 FQGNSA. The CDR3 consists of 16 residues. CDR3 in amino acids: CASSSRLAGGAETQYF.

The genes are TRBV7-3 and TRBJ2-6; TCRdb reports TRBD1, a call that lacks DNA to check it against. Germline lookup yields CDR1 SGHTA and CDR2 FQGTGA. There are 18 residues in the CDR3. CDR3 protein: CASSAQGVASSGANVLTF.